Listed here are 9 T cell receptor beta chains from one sample, sequenced in a study of T cell repertoires in cytomegalovirus infection. A single record per CDR3 protein comes from TCRdb applying MiXCR to the reads. Found here are about 55,000 distinct CDR3 sequences, around 18% of them singletons; the top ten hold around 64%. Their antigens are not known. The sequenced sample was CD8+ T cells from cultured PBMCs, obtained from culture after CMV antigen stimulation. The receptors come from a human donor in good health (CMV status not recorded). Some clones in this sample may be carry-over from other donors' samples.

The CDR3 DNA reads as TGTGCCAGCTCACCGGGACCGGCCTACGAGCAGTACTTC. It yields the protein CASSPGPAYEQYF. The J gene is TRBJ2-7, the V gene TRBV18; D could derive from TRBD1 or TRBD2 (5 bases each). CDR1 and CDR2 from the germline V gene are KGHSH and LQKENI. The CDR3 has 13 amino acids. The V end lost 3 bases, the J end lost 2 bases, and 8 bases lay between the germline ends.

V and J are TRBV19 and TRBJ2-3; TRBD2 matches at 13 bases. The CDR3 totals 17 residues. Germline CDR1 reads LNHDA; CDR2 reads SQIVND (reference sequence). The junction had 9 bases not matched to a gene; V was cut back by 3 bases and J by 6 bases. The CDR3 DNA is TGTGCCAGTAGTATCCTGACTAGCGGGAGGTTCTTTGATACGCAGTATTTT. Protein sequence: CASSILTSGRFFDTQYF.

This clonotype was seen more than once but under ten times. The V and J genes are TRBV27 and TRBJ2-7; 9 bases line up with TRBD1. This CDR3 comprises 14 residues. The germline CDR1 and CDR2 sequences are MNHEY and SMNVEV (reference sequence). The junction had 5 bases not matched to a gene; V was cut back by 6 bases and J by 2 bases. In DNA, the CDR3 is TGTGCCAGCAGAACAGGGACAGGGACCTACGAGCAGTACTTC. As protein: CASRTGTGTYEQYF.

This clonotype was detected a few times. The chain carries TRBV7-9 and TRBJ2-7; 11 bases match TRBD2. This CDR3 is 14 amino acids long. V lost 5 bases to trimming and J lost 5 bases; unmatched junction nucleotides: 5. Looked up from germline, CDR1 is SEHNR and CDR2 is FQNEAQ (reference sequence). The CDR3 nucleotides are TGTGCCAGCAGCCTCACTAGCGGGAGTAACGAGCAGTACTTC. Protein sequence: CASSLTSGSNEQYF.

This chain uses TRBV29-1 with TRBJ1-2, with 8 bases matching TRBD1. Trimming removed 1 base from V and 4 bases from J; junction bases left unmatched: 11. The CDR3 length is 16 residues. CDR1 SQVTM and CDR2 ANQGSEA come from the germline V gene. Written as DNA, the CDR3 is TGCAGCGTTGAAGTGGCAGGGGGCGCGGAACCCTATGGCTACACCTTC. Translated: CSVEVAGGAEPYGYTF.

The rearrangement uses TRBV4-1 and TRBJ2-2; D ambiguous. In germline, CDR1 is MGHRA, CDR2 YSYEKL. The germline V and J ends were trimmed by 1 base and 4 bases, with 7 bases remaining between them. This CDR3 spans 14 amino acids. CDR3 in amino acids: CASSQVHGTGELFF. In nucleotides, the CDR3 is TGCGCCAGCAGCCAAGTGCATGGCACCGGGGAGCTGTTTTTT.

This clonotype was recorded a few times. The gene calls are TRBV27 and TRBJ2-1; 9 nucleotides align to TRBD2. CDR1 is MNHEY, CDR2 SMNVEV, per germline (reference sequence). V dropped 6 bases and J dropped 12; count of bases not matched to a gene: 12. This CDR3 spans 14 amino acids. Here the CDR3 reads CASSSRVAGVRQFF. For the CDR3, the DNA is TGTGCCAGCAGCTCCCGGGTAGCGGGAGTTCGGCAGTTCTTC.

This clonotype came up a few times. This chain connects TRBV5-1 to TRBJ2-5; D gene uncertain. The ends were cut back, 4 bases at V and 4 bases at J, with 11 bases in the middle. The CDR3 spans 13 residues. The V gene's germline CDR1 is SGHRS and CDR2 YFSETQ. CDR3 coding DNA: TGCGCCAGCAGCGCCGGGTGGGGAGAGACCCAGTACTTC. This translates into CASSAGWGETQYF.

The chain recombines TRBV7-9 with TRBJ2-3, with TRBD1 matching 10 bases. This CDR3 contains 14 residues. Per the germline V gene, CDR1 is SEHNR and CDR2 is FQNEAQ (reference sequence). V shed 4 bases, J shed 4 bases, and the junction held 2 bases outside the gene matches. CDR3 region: CASSSGQGSDTQYF. The CDR3 DNA sequence: TGTGCCAGCAGCTCGGGACAGGGGTCAGATACGCAGTATTTT.